The 28 T cell receptor beta chains below were found in one sample sequenced in a study of PD-L1 blockade in urothelial cancer. Time point reported: peripheral blood 6 weeks after treatment start. TCRdb's table, derived via immunoSEQ multiplex PCR, lists solely in-frame clones and lacks some. The sample holds about 30,000 clones, 89% seen once. The sample consisted of PBMCs, taken around atezolizumab (anti-PD-L1) treatment. The receptors here all came from a man at least 80 years old with urothelial cancer.

The CDR3 coding sequence is TGTGCCATCGGTGTTAGCGGGAGGGCCCGAGATACGCAGTATTTT. Amino acid sequence: CAIGVSGRARDTQYF. This chain uses TRBV10-3 with TRBJ2-3; 11 nucleotides match TRBD2. Germline CDR1 is ENHRY and CDR2 is SYGVKD. V lost 8 bases, J lost 5 bases, and 9 bases stayed unmatched. The CDR3 has 15 residues.

V usage is TRBV28 and J usage is TRBJ1-2, with D tentatively TRBD1 (5 bases). Trimming shortened V by 6 bases and J by 6 bases, and 20 bases separated the two germline ends. Germline V lookup: CDR1 MDHEN, CDR2 SYDVKM. This CDR3 has 15 residues. CDR3 DNA: TGTGCCAGCAGCCGCTTTCAGGGCAGAGTTAATGGCTACACCTTC. This encodes CASSRFQGRVNGYTF.

The rearrangement uses TRBV4-3 and TRBJ2-3, with D unresolved. Per the germline V gene, CDR1 is LGHNA and CDR2 is YSLEER. This CDR3 spans 15 amino acids. Trimming pared 1 base from V and 2 bases from J, leaving 10 bases between. CDR3 sequence reads: CASSQGGGYTDTQYF. CDR3 DNA: TGCGCCAGCAGCCAAGGAGGCGGCTACACAGATACGCAGTATTTT.

The chain combines TRBV6-1 with TRBJ1-5; TRBD1 might be the D (5 bases). V was trimmed by 5 bases and J by 4 bases, leaving 15 bases between them. The germline V gene encodes CDR1 MNHNS and CDR2 SASEGT. The CDR3 is 15 amino acids. CDR3 loop: CASSRGIQGNQPQHF. As DNA, the CDR3 is TGTGCCAGCAGTCGGGGGATCCAGGGTAATCAGCCCCAGCATTTT.

V is TRBV6-5 and J is TRBJ1-1; TRBD1 matches at 7 bases. Germline loops: CDR1 MNHEY, CDR2 SVGAGI. The CDR3 length is 13 residues. V was pared by 6 bases and J by 4 bases, with 5 bases of the junction left unmatched. CDR3 sequence: CASRQGWGTEAFF. In DNA form, the CDR3 reads TGTGCCAGCAGACAGGGGTGGGGCACTGAAGCTTTCTTT.

The gene calls are TRBV27 and TRBJ2-1, with D possibly matching TRBD2 (6 bases). Germline lookup yields CDR1 MNHEY and CDR2 SMNVEV (reference sequence). The CDR3 runs to 15 residues. The V end lost 6 bases, the J end lost 2 bases, and 14 bases lay between the germline ends. CDR3 coding DNA: TGTGCCAGCAGCCGATCGGGACTCGCCTACAATGAGCAGTTCTTC. This sequence encodes CASSRSGLAYNEQFF.

The chain recombines TRBV15 with TRBJ2-2, with TRBD1 matching 10 bases. This CDR3 region has 16 residues. V shed 0 bases, J shed 7 bases, and the junction held 5 bases outside the gene matches. The germline gives CDR1 LNHNV, CDR2 YYDKDF (reference sequence). CDR3 nucleotides: TGTGCCACCAGCAGAGATAGACAGGGGGCGGTCGGGGAGCTGTTTTTT. Translation gives CATSRDRQGAVGELFF.

V and J are TRBV9 and TRBJ2-1, with 10 bases that match TRBD2. The CDR3 extends over 17 amino acids. Germline loops: CDR1 SGDLS, CDR2 YYNGEE. The J segment lost 0 bases and the V segment lost 0 bases, leaving 3 bases of the junction unmatched. The CDR3 loop reads CASSVGASGSSYNEQFF. The CDR3 DNA is TGTGCCAGCAGCGTAGGGGCTAGCGGGAGCTCCTACAATGAGCAGTTCTTC.

In its sample, this clone was seen a few times. The CDR3 reads CASSPRVAGPWRKAFF. As DNA, the CDR3 is TGTGCCAGCAGCCCTCGGGTTGCGGGCCCTTGGCGGAAAGCTTTCTTT. The J gene is TRBJ1-1, the V gene TRBV11-2; unclear D gene. Per germline, CDR1 SGHAT and CDR2 FQNNGV. Trimming took off 5 bases at V and 9 bases at J, with 25 bases between the two ends. The CDR3 covers 16 residues.

This clone has a single count. V gene TRBV28 combines with J gene TRBJ2-7; 11 nucleotides line up with TRBD2. Germline lookup yields CDR1 MDHEN and CDR2 SYDVKM. V lost 2 bases to trimming and J lost 7 bases; unmatched junction nucleotides: 13. This CDR3 has 17 residues. The CDR3 region has the DNA TGTGCCAGCAGTTTAAACGGTTTACTAGCGGGAGTTGGTGAGCAGTACTTC. Translating gives CASSLNGLLAGVGEQYF.

This clone showed up just once. V gene TRBV19 combines with J gene TRBJ1-5; tentative D call: TRBD1 (6 bases). Germline CDR1 LNHDA, CDR2 SQIVND (reference sequence). The CDR3 is 15 amino acids. Trimming took 3 bases from V and 2 from J, leaving 11 bases between them. CDR3 nucleotides: TGTGCCAGTAGTATGTTGTGGACAGGCAATCAGCCCCAGCATTTT. Translated: CASSMLWTGNQPQHF.

The chain couples TRBV28 to TRBJ2-7; the match to TRBD2 covers 10 bases. CDR3 size: 14 residues. Trimming took 7 bases from V and 4 from J; bases not matched to a gene: 7. Germline V lookup: CDR1 MDHEN, CDR2 SYDVKM. The CDR3, as DNA: TGTGCCAGCAAAACTAGCGGGAAAGGATACGAGCAGTACTTC. Protein sequence: CASKTSGKGYEQYF.

This clone has just one count. The genes are TRBV25-1 and TRBJ2-4; weak D call: TRBD2 (5 bases). Germline assignment: CDR1 MGHDK and CDR2 SYGVNS. CDR3 length equals 13 residues. V gave up 5 bases and J gave up 8 bases, with 13 bases separating them. Written as DNA, the CDR3 is TGTGCCAGCAGTAGGCCCGGAGGCGACATTCAGTACTTC. It is translated as CASSRPGGDIQYF.

This clone was found once. This chain connects TRBV28 to TRBJ2-7, with 7 positions matching TRBD1. V was pared by 6 bases and J by 7 bases, with 12 bases of the junction left unmatched. CDR1 and CDR2 (germline): MDHEN, SYDVKM. CDR3 length equals 14 residues. In nucleotides, the CDR3 is TGTGCCAGCAGCCAGGGACAGAGGGCGAGGGAGCAGTACTTC. As protein: CASSQGQRAREQYF.

This chain links TRBV19 with TRBJ1-2; D unclear. The CDR3 is 12 residues long. Trimming took 1 base from V and 8 from J, leaving 8 bases between them. The germline CDR1 and CDR2 sequences are LNHDA and SQIVND (reference sequence). The CDR3 nucleotides are TGTGCCAGTAGTATAGGTCCCCTGGGCTACACCTTC. It translates to CASSIGPLGYTF. Full variable domain (remainder filled in from reference TRBV19 and TRBJ1-2): DGGITQSPKYLFRKEGQNVTLSCEQNLNHDAMYWYRQDPGQGLRLIYYSQIVNDFQKGDIAEGYSVSREKKESFPLTVTSAQKNPTAFYLCASSIGPLGYTFGSGTRLTVV.

The V gene is TRBV29-1, the J gene TRBJ2-7; perhaps TRBD2 as D (7 bases). Trimming removed 6 bases from V and 5 bases from J, with 17 bases in between. Germline CDR1 SQVTM, CDR2 ANQGSEA. CDR3 length equals 13 residues. The CDR3 DNA reads TGCAGCGTCCAGAGGGGGGGCAGGCACGAGCAGTACTTC. Protein product: CSVQRGGRHEQYF.

Here the CDR3 reads CASSATSSLAKNIQYF. CDR3 coding DNA: TGTGCCAGCAGCGCCACTAGCTCATTAGCCAAAAACATTCAGTACTTC. The chain joins TRBV9 to TRBJ2-4; D perhaps matches TRBD2 (6 bases). Deletions cut 3 bases from V and 0 bases from J, with 13 bases between. The germline V gene has CDR1 SGDLS and CDR2 YYNGEE. The CDR3 length is 16 residues.

The V and J genes are TRBV2 and TRBJ2-3, with a tentative D call TRBD1 (6 bases). The CDR3 contains 15 residues. Germline V gene data show CDR1 as SNHLY and CDR2 as FYNNEI. V was trimmed by 7 bases and J by 9 bases, leaving 23 bases between them. In DNA, the CDR3 is TGTGCCAGCAATCGAAGATGGGACAACGGAGGCACGCAGTATTTT. Translated, it gives CASNRRWDNGGTQYF.

V and J are TRBV5-6 and TRBJ1-2; D is possibly TRBD1 (5 bases). The V gene's germline CDR1 is SGHDT and CDR2 YYEEEE. The CDR3 totals 15 residues. V shed 9 bases and J shed 4 bases, with 22 bases lying between them. CDR3 sequence reads: CATHRPSQGAYGYTF. The DNA of the CDR3 is TGTGCCACCCACAGACCTTCGCAGGGTGCCTATGGCTACACCTTC.

The CDR3 region is CASSQDAGVDTEAFF. CDR3 DNA: TGCGCCAGCAGCCAAGACGCAGGGGTGGACACTGAAGCTTTCTTT. The genes are TRBV4-1 and TRBJ1-1; possible D gene TRBD1, 6 bases. This CDR3 region has 15 residues. Trimming left V 0 bases short and J 3 bases short, with 11 bases between. Germline CDR1 and CDR2: MGHRA and YSYEKL.

V usage is TRBV6-1 and J usage is TRBJ1-2; possible D gene TRBD1, 5 bases. V lost 2 bases and J lost 0, with 10 bases in between. There are 15 residues in the CDR3. Germline CDR1 reads MNHNS; CDR2 reads SASEGT. CDR3 loop: CASSEIDRTNYGYTF. In nucleotides, the CDR3 is TGTGCCAGCAGTGAAATAGACAGAACTAACTATGGCTACACCTTC.

The chain has TRBV27 and TRBJ2-3, with D tentatively TRBD2 (5 bases). The V end was cut by 6 bases, the J end by 3 bases, with 13 bases between. CDR3 length equals 14 residues. CDR1 is MNHEY and CDR2 is SMNVEV in the germline V gene (reference sequence). The CDR3 loop is CASRRAEVTDTQYF. In nucleotides, the CDR3 is TGTGCCAGCAGGCGGGCTGAGGTAACAGATACGCAGTATTTT.

The chain uses TRBV5-1 and TRBJ1-4; D is undetermined. This CDR3 has 14 amino acids. V was shortened by 4 bases and J by 3 bases, with 10 bases between the two germline ends. The germline V gene has CDR1 SGHRS and CDR2 YFSETQ. CDR3 nucleotides: TGCGCCAGCAGCCCAACGGTCCCTAATGAAAAACTGTTTTTT. Translated: CASSPTVPNEKLFF.

This sequence joins TRBV6-6 and TRBJ1-1, with 10 bases aligning to TRBD1. Trimming took 6 bases from V and 5 from J; bases not matched to a gene: 12. The CDR3 contains 16 residues. CDR1 MNHNY and CDR2 SVGAGI come from the germline V gene (reference sequence). CDR3 protein: CASSTGAGTGETEAFF. The CDR3 nucleotides read TGTGCCAGCAGCACAGGGGCAGGGACAGGGGAAACTGAAGCTTTCTTT.

The V and J genes are TRBV5-6 and TRBJ2-1; D possibly corresponds to TRBD2 (6 bases). V was trimmed by 2 bases and J by 2 bases, leaving 11 bases between them. Germline V lookup: CDR1 SGHDT, CDR2 YYEEEE. The CDR3 is 15 amino acids. This chain's CDR3 is CASSFRDLAYNEQFF. The CDR3 nucleotides read TGTGCCAGCAGCTTTCGGGACTTAGCCTACAATGAGCAGTTCTTC.

The rearrangement links TRBV2 to TRBJ2-3; TRBD2 agrees at 12 bases. The CDR3 length is 19 residues. Germline assignment: CDR1 SNHLY and CDR2 FYNNEI. V was pared by 4 bases and J by 4 bases, with 15 bases of the junction left unmatched. CDR3 coding DNA: TGTGCCAGCAGTGTTGAGACTAGCGGGAGAACTCCCCGGGCAGATACGCAGTATTTT. Protein sequence: CASSVETSGRTPRADTQYF. Supplemented by reference TRBV2 and TRBJ2-3, the full variable domain reads EPEVTQTPSHQVTQMGQEVILRCVPISNHLYFYWYRQILGQKVEFLVSFYNNEISEKSEIFDDQFSVERPDGSNFTLKIRSTKLEDSAMYFCASSVETSGRTPRADTQYFGPGTRLTVL.

The table lists this clone with a few counts. The chain couples TRBV5-1 to TRBJ1-4; D might be TRBD1 (5 bases). The V gene lost 2 bases and the J gene lost 8 bases, with 13 bases spanning the gap. CDR3 length: 14 residues. Germline V lookup: CDR1 SGHRS, CDR2 YFSETQ. CDR3 nucleotide sequence: TGCGCCAGCAGCTTCGGCCAGGGAGGGGAAAAACTGTTTTTT. As protein: CASSFGQGGEKLFF. The entire variable domain, with the rest obtained from reference TRBV5-1 and TRBJ1-4, is as follows: KAGVTQTPRYLIKTRGQQVTLSCSPISGHRSVSWYQQTPGQGLQFLFEYFSETQRNKGNFPGRFSGRQFSNSRSEMNVSTLELGDSALYLCASSFGQGGEKLFFGSGTQLSVL.

V usage is TRBV28 and J usage is TRBJ1-1; possibly TRBD1 for D (5 bases). Trimming took off 5 bases at V and 1 base at J, with 14 bases between the two ends. CDR1 and CDR2 from the germline V gene are MDHEN and SYDVKM. This CDR3 is 15 amino acids long. The CDR3 nucleotides read TGTGCCAGCAGTCCCCCATCCCAGGGGAACACTGAAGCTTTCTTT. This gives the protein CASSPPSQGNTEAFF.